A selection of T cell receptor beta chains follows, all from one sample in a study of cytomegalovirus exposure and HLA in healthy donors. Here immunoSEQ multiplex PCR was the method, and the copy in TCRdb shows in-frame clones only, minus some. The sample contains 70,000 to 95,000 clones, less than 65% of which appear only once. Input material: PBMCs. These receptors originate from a woman aged 30 to 39 in good health and CMV-seropositive. CDR3s include the opening cysteine and the closing phenylalanine or tryptophan. Fields, in order: J gene, D gene, clone size, V gene, CDR3 protein, CDR3 DNA. D genes are given only for firm matches. Clone size appears in some rows only: once, few, many, or a class for an expanded clone.

TRBJ2-7 | NA | NA | TRBV7-9 | CASSPNRQGRAYEQYF | TGTGCCAGCAGCCCCAATCGGCAGGGGCGAGCGTACGAGCAGTACTTC
TRBJ1-2 | NA | NA | TRBV4-3 | CASSQVFSGRAGYGYTF | TGCGCCAGCAGCCAAGTATTTTCGGGCAGGGCCGGGTATGGCTACACCTTC
TRBJ1-1 | NA | NA | TRBV5-1 | CASSLGGTTNTEAFF | TGCGCCAGCAGCTTGGGAGGAACAACGAACACTGAAGCTTTCTTT
TRBJ1-6 | TRBD1 | few | TRBV28 | CASSPRDRDNSPLHF | TGTGCCAGCAGTCCTCGGGACAGGGACAATTCACCCCTCCACTTT
TRBJ1-2 | TRBD1 | NA | TRBV6-5 | CASSPRQGTGYTF | TGTGCCAGCAGCCCTCGACAGGGAACCGGCTACACCTTC
TRBJ1-6 | TRBD1 | NA | TRBV7-9 | CASSSQGTGDSLLHF | TGTGCCAGCAGCTCACAGGGGACGGGGGATTCACTCCTCCACTTT
TRBJ2-2 | NA | NA | TRBV5-1 | CASSLLAGRNTGELFF | TGCGCCAGCAGCTTGTTGGCGGGGAGGAACACCGGGGAGCTGTTTTTT
TRBJ1-6 | NA | once | TRBV6-1 | CASSEYGRGSPLHF | TGTGCCAGCAGTGAATATGGCAGGGGATCACCCCTCCACTTT
TRBJ2-3 | NA | NA | TRBV7-8 | CASSSAGVTQYF | TGTGCCAGCAGCTCAGCCGGGGTCACGCAGTATTTT
TRBJ1-2 | TRBD1 | NA | TRBV5-6 | CASSLRPGQIFYGYTF | TGTGCCAGCAGCTTGAGACCGGGACAGATCTTCTATGGCTACACCTTC
TRBJ2-1 | TRBD1 | NA | TRBV19 | CASSRTGTGVNEQFF | TGTGCCAGTAGTAGAACCGGGACAGGGGTCAATGAGCAGTTCTTC
TRBJ2-1 | TRBD2 | few | TRBV2 | CASSEGKGDYSNEQFF | TGTGCCAGCAGTGAGGGCAAAGGGGACTACAGCAATGAGCAGTTCTTC
TRBJ2-7 | TRBD1 | NA | TRBV7-2 | CASSSGGTGISYEQYF | TGTGCCAGCAGCTCAGGCGGGACAGGAATCTCCTACGAGCAGTACTTC
TRBJ1-2 | TRBD1 | NA | TRBV7-9 | CASSLSGTGGSTQGYTF | TGTGCCAGCAGTTTATCCGGGACAGGGGGCTCTACTCAGGGCTACACCTTC
TRBJ2-1 | NA | NA | TRBV7-2 | CASSNDRSTEKQFF | TGTGCCAGCAGCAACGACAGGTCCACCGAGAAGCAGTTCTTC
TRBJ1-4 | TRBD1 | NA | TRBV7-9 | CSSSPQGTSNEKLFF | TGTTCCAGCAGCCCACAGGGGACCTCTAATGAAAAACTGTTTTTT
TRBJ1-1 | NA | NA | TRBV6-1 | CASSRLSNTEAFF | TGTGCCAGCAGCAGACTTTCGAACACTGAAGCTTTCTTT
TRBJ2-2 | NA | few | TRBV5-1 | CASSLSSGPTGELFF | TGCGCCAGCAGCTTGAGTTCTGGGCCCACCGGGGAGCTGTTTTTT
TRBJ2-7 | TRBD1 | NA | TRBV10-3 | CAIAGQGFSYEQYF | TGTGCCATCGCGGGACAGGGATTCTCCTACGAGCAGTACTTC
TRBJ2-7 | TRBD1 | NA | TRBV6-6 | CASSSPGQGYEQYF | TGTGCCAGCAGTTCTCCGGGACAGGGCTACGAGCAGTACTTC
TRBJ2-3 | TRBD2 | NA | TRBV7-9 | CASSLILSGAGEDTQYF | TGTGCCAGCAGCCTAATCCTTAGCGGGGCCGGGGAAGATACGCAGTATTTT
TRBJ2-5 | NA | NA | TRBV7-2 | CASSPRHQETQYF | TGTGCCAGCAGCCCTAGACACCAAGAGACCCAGTACTTC
TRBJ1-1 | NA | NA | TRBV6-5 | CASSAFLATEAFF | TGTGCCAGCAGTGCTTTCCTTGCGACTGAAGCTTTCTTT
TRBJ1-6 | NA | NA | TRBV25-1 | CAPRQDGSNSPLHF | TGTGCCCCCAGACAGGACGGGTCTAATTCACCCCTCCACTTT
TRBJ1-5 | NA | NA | TRBV9 | CASSVDEGQPQHF | TGTGCCAGCAGCGTAGACGAGGGACAGCCCCAGCATTTT
TRBJ1-2 | TRBD1 | few | TRBV28 | CASSSTPTGGYGYTF | TGTGCCAGCAGTTCCACCCCGACAGGGGGCTATGGCTACACCTTC
TRBJ2-7 | NA | NA | TRBV23-1 | CASSQWPQGIPYEQYF | TGCGCCAGCAGTCAATGGCCACAGGGTATCCCCTACGAGCAGTACTTC
TRBJ1-2 | TRBD1 | NA | TRBV18 | CASSPLDRGTNYGYTF | TGTGCCAGCTCACCCCTGGACAGGGGTACTAACTATGGCTACACCTTC
TRBJ1-6 | NA | NA | TRBV28 | CASSPGGVAPLHF | TGTGCCAGCAGTCCTGGGGGGGTCGCACCCCTCCACTTT
TRBJ2-3 | TRBD2 | NA | TRBV6-1 | CASSGLAGGPDTQYF | TGTGCCAGCAGTGGACTAGCGGGGGGGCCAGATACGCAGTATTTT
TRBJ2-1 | TRBD2 | once | TRBV4-1 | CASSQVHLAGGSSYNEQFF | TGCGCCAGCAGCCAAGTTCATCTAGCGGGGGGAAGCTCCTACAATGAGCAGTTCTTC
TRBJ2-2 | TRBD2 | few | TRBV2 | CASRALTSGGASSFTGELFF | TGTGCCAGCAGAGCCTTGACTAGCGGGGGGGCCTCGTCGTTCACCGGGGAGCTGTTTTTT
TRBJ2-5 | TRBD1 | NA | TRBV5-6 | CASSLVWMGQGASGETQYF | TGTGCCAGCAGCTTGGTATGGATGGGACAGGGGGCCTCCGGTGAGACCCAGTACTTC
TRBJ2-7 | TRBD1 | NA | TRBV19 | CASKTGGSSYEQYF | TGTGCCAGTAAGACAGGGGGCAGCTCCTACGAGCAGTACTTC
TRBJ2-3 | NA | few | TRBV11-2 | CASSLGTRGPSTDTQYF | TGTGCCAGCAGCTTAGGAACGCGGGGGCCGAGCACAGATACGCAGTATTTT
TRBJ1-5 | NA | NA | TRBV18 | CASSPGAGGNQPQHF | TGTGCCAGCTCACCGGGGGCTGGAGGCAATCAGCCCCAGCATTTT
TRBJ1-5 | NA | few | TRBV27 | CASSLIGSNQPQHF | TGTGCCAGCAGTTTAATCGGTAGCAATCAGCCCCAGCATTTT
TRBJ2-6 | NA | NA | TRBV7-6 | CASSLSPGESGANVLTF | TGTGCCAGCAGCTTATCCCCCGGGGAATCTGGGGCCAACGTCCTGACTTTC
TRBJ2-7 | NA | once | TRBV10-2 | CASSEYSYEQYF | TGCGCCAGCAGTGAGTATAGCTACGAGCAGTACTTC
TRBJ1-1 | NA | NA | TRBV5-8 | CASIEGGETEAFF | TGTGCCAGCATCGAGGGAGGGGAGACTGAAGCTTTCTTT
TRBJ2-7 | NA | NA | TRBV5-1 | CASSPLPNRGGYEQYF | TGCGCCAGCAGCCCCCTACCCAACAGGGGGGGGTACGAGCAGTACTTC
TRBJ1-4 | NA | NA | TRBV6-6 | CASTGSEKLFF | TGTGCCAGCACGGGAAGCGAAAAACTGTTTTTT
TRBJ1-1 | NA | NA | TRBV19 | CASSIDHRTNTEAFF | TGTGCCAGTAGTATAGACCACAGGACGAACACTGAAGCTTTCTTT
TRBJ2-3 | TRBD1 | NA | TRBV11-2 | CASSEQTGASGQYF | TGTGCCAGCAGCGAACAGACAGGGGCCTCGGGTCAGTATTTT
TRBJ2-3 | TRBD1 | few | TRBV10-1 | CASSESRTGRDTQYF | TGCGCCAGCAGTGAGTCGAGGACAGGGAGGGATACGCAGTATTTT
TRBJ2-1 | NA | NA | TRBV6-4 | CASSDSGGYNEQFF | TGTGCCAGCAGTGACTCAGGGGGCTACAATGAGCAGTTCTTC
TRBJ2-7 | NA | few | TRBV5-5 | CASNRDGYYEQYF | TGTGCCAGCAACAGGGATGGTTACTACGAGCAGTACTTC
TRBJ1-4 | NA | NA | TRBV5-4 | CASSPRATNEKLFF | TGTGCCAGCAGCCCGAGGGCAACTAATGAAAAACTGTTTTTT
TRBJ1-2 | NA | NA | TRBV30 | CAWSFGQSYGYTF | TGTGCCTGGAGCTTTGGGCAGTCCTATGGCTACACCTTC
TRBJ1-1 | NA | NA | TRBV6-5 | CASSYSVRVEAGAFF | TGTGCCAGCAGTTACTCGGTGCGGGTGGAGGCGGGAGCTTTCTTT
TRBJ2-1 | TRBD1 | once | TRBV5-1 | CASSWTGGADNEQFF | TGCGCCAGCAGCTGGACAGGGGGCGCGGACAATGAGCAGTTCTTC
TRBJ1-2 | TRBD1 | NA | TRBV18 | CASSPPEGAYGYTF | TGTGCCAGCTCACCACCCGAGGGGGCATACGGCTACACCTTC
TRBJ2-2 | NA | few | TRBV5-1 | CASKGRTGNTGELFF | TGCGCCAGCAAAGGTCGAACGGGGAACACCGGGGAGCTGTTTTTT